Presented here are 27 T cell receptor beta chains from one specimen sequenced in a study of cytomegalovirus exposure and HLA in healthy donors. The PCR used 60 Vbeta and 13 Jbeta primers. Measured with immunoSEQ multiplex PCR; TCRdb has only the in-frame clones, and not every one. The data contain 150,000 to 200,000 clones, roughly four fifths of them seen just once; the ten biggest clones take up approximately 2.1%. The sample taken for sequencing was PBMCs. These receptors were obtained from a woman in her twenties or thirties in good health and CMV-seropositive.

The chain combines TRBV18 with TRBJ1-1, with 7 bases matching TRBD1. Germline V lookup: CDR1 KGHSH, CDR2 LQKENI. The CDR3 contains 16 residues. V lost 4 bases and J lost 0; bases outside the gene matches: 8. The CDR3 DNA is TGTGCCAGCTCACGACAGGGACAGCAGATGAACACTGAAGCTTTCTTT. Its translation is CASSRQGQQMNTEAFF.

CDR3 loop: CASSSPSTGELFF. The DNA of the CDR3 is TGTGCCAGCAGCTCTCCGAGCACCGGGGAGCTGTTTTTT. The chain couples TRBV11-2 to TRBJ2-2; D is undetermined. V lost 4 bases and J lost 4, with 7 bases in between. The CDR3 is made up of 13 amino acids. CDR1 and CDR2 (germline): SGHAT, FQNNGV.

The chain links TRBV4-1 to TRBJ2-5; possibly TRBD2 for D (5 bases). CDR3 length: 14 amino acids. V shed 5 bases and J shed 4 bases, with 14 bases lying between them. Germline V CDR1 and CDR2: MGHRA, YSYEKL. The CDR3 spells CASSLQKGAETQYF. The DNA for the CDR3 is TGCGCCAGCAGCTTACAGAAGGGAGCAGAGACCCAGTACTTC.

The chain joins TRBV28 to TRBJ1-5; 9 positions match TRBD1. With V trimmed by 5 bases and J by 7 bases, 12 bases remained unmatched. The CDR3 runs to 16 residues. CDR1 is MDHEN and CDR2 is SYDVKM in the germline V gene. CDR3 protein: CASSATLGQGRQPQHF. In DNA, the CDR3 is TGTGCCAGCAGTGCGACTCTCGGACAGGGGAGGCAGCCCCAGCATTTT.

The chain links TRBV5-1 to TRBJ1-5; possibly TRBD1 for D (6 bases). Trimming took 0 bases from V and 7 from J, leaving 14 bases between them. The CDR3 length is 15 residues. Germline V lookup: CDR1 SGHRS, CDR2 YFSETQ. The CDR3: CASSLAGKGDQPQHF. CDR3 nucleotide sequence: TGCGCCAGCAGCTTGGCGGGGAAGGGGGACCAGCCCCAGCATTTT.

The gene calls are TRBV7-2 and TRBJ2-5; weak D call: TRBD2 (6 bases). V dropped 2 bases and J dropped 0 bases, with 7 bases sitting between them. Germline V gene lookup returns CDR1 SGHTA and CDR2 FQGNSA. The CDR3 contains 14 residues. CDR3 bases: TGTGCCAGCAGCTTACGGGGGTACCAAGAGACCCAGTACTTC. Translated: CASSLRGYQETQYF.

The chain uses TRBV28 and TRBJ2-7; D unclear. The CDR3 is 12 residues long. V was shortened by 10 bases and J by 2 bases, with 12 bases between the two germline ends. Germline values: CDR1 MDHEN, CDR2 SYDVKM. The CDR3 DNA follows: TGTGCCACCTCCCAGGATACCTACGAGCAGTACTTC. It translates to CATSQDTYEQYF.

The rearrangement joins TRBV28 to TRBJ1-3; no reliable D call. Germline assignment: CDR1 MDHEN and CDR2 SYDVKM. The CDR3 loop spans 14 amino acids. Trimming took off 1 base at V and 3 bases at J, with 7 bases between the two ends. CDR3 in amino acids: CASSLSRGGNTIYF. In nucleotides, the CDR3 is TGTGCCAGCAGTTTATCAAGAGGTGGAAACACCATATATTTT. Complete variable domain (other parts from reference TRBV28 and TRBJ1-3): DVKVTQSSRYLVKRTGEKVFLECVQDMDHENMFWYRQDPGLGLRLIYFSYDVKMKEKGDIPEGYSVSREKKERFSLILESASTNQTSMYLCASSLSRGGNTIYFGEGSWLTVV.

The chain has TRBV5-4 and TRBJ2-3, with D maybe TRBD2 (6 bases). Germline-derived CDR1 and CDR2 are SGHNT and YYREEE (reference sequence). This CDR3 spans 14 amino acids. Between the trimmed V and J ends, which lost 7 bases and 2 bases, there was a span of 14 bases. The CDR3 DNA reads as TGTGCCAGCCGATCAGCGGGTTTCACAGATACGCAGTATTTT. It codes for CASRSAGFTDTQYF.

The chain couples TRBV19 to TRBJ2-1, with D unresolved. V was trimmed by 0 bases and J by 10 bases, leaving 7 bases between them. The germline V gene has CDR1 LNHDA and CDR2 SQIVND (reference sequence). There are 12 residues in the CDR3. The CDR3 DNA follows: TGTGCCAGTAGTATAGATTTGCGGGAGCAGTTCTTC. Its protein product is CASSIDLREQFF. Based on the CDR3 plus reference TRBV19 and TRBJ2-1, the full variable domain is DGGITQSPKYLFRKEGQNVTLSCEQNLNHDAMYWYRQDPGQGLRLIYYSQIVNDFQKGDIAEGYSVSREKKESFPLTVTSAQKNPTAFYLCASSIDLREQFFGPGTRLTVL.

The chain's CDR3 is CASSTGAPYSGNTIYF. The CDR3 region has the DNA TGCGCCAGCTCTACAGGGGCCCCTTACTCTGGAAACACCATATATTTT. V usage is TRBV10-2 and J usage is TRBJ1-3; TRBD1 aligns across 7 bases. The junction had 10 bases not matched to a gene; V was cut back by 8 bases and J by 0 bases. This CDR3 is 16 amino acids long. Germline V lookup: CDR1 WSHSY, CDR2 SAAADI.

V and J are TRBV4-1 and TRBJ1-2; D is undetermined. Trimming removed 1 base from V and 7 bases from J, with 10 bases in between. The CDR3 length is 13 residues. CDR1 MGHRA and CDR2 YSYEKL come from the germline V gene. The CDR3 nucleotides read TGCGCCAGCAGCCAAGCCTCCGAGGTTGGCTACACCTTC. It encodes CASSQASEVGYTF.

The rearrangement uses TRBV5-1 and TRBJ1-1; 11 bases agree with TRBD1. The J segment lost 5 bases and the V segment lost 4 bases, leaving 7 bases of the junction unmatched. This CDR3 has 15 residues. Germline lookup yields CDR1 SGHRS and CDR2 YFSETQ. The CDR3 DNA reads as TGCGCCAGCAGCGCCCGGACAGGGGGCGCGACTGAAGCTTTCTTT. This translates into CASSARTGGATEAFF.

This chain links TRBV25-1 with TRBJ1-5, with a tentative D call TRBD1 (5 bases). The CDR3 has 15 amino acids. From germline, CDR1 is MGHDK and CDR2 SYGVNS. The germline V and J ends were trimmed by 4 bases and 5 bases, with 15 bases remaining between them. The CDR3 DNA reads TGTGCCAGCAGTGGGGGCTTGTTCCGGGATCAGCCCCAGCATTTT. Protein product: CASSGGLFRDQPQHF.

The chain carries TRBV5-6 and TRBJ1-2, with 9 bases fitting TRBD1. CDR1 and CDR2 from the germline V gene are SGHDT and YYEEEE. V was clipped by 3 bases and J by 5 bases; unmatched bases: 11. The CDR3 runs 16 residues. CDR3 sequence reads: CASSSGQGIGLYGYTF. CDR3 nucleotides: TGTGCCAGCAGCTCCGGACAGGGGATTGGACTGTATGGCTACACCTTC.

The chain has TRBV4-3 and TRBJ2-3; 7 nucleotides match TRBD2. The V gene end was trimmed by 4 bases and the J gene end by 4 bases; junction bases not matched to a gene: 11. This CDR3 is built from 16 residues. Germline assignment: CDR1 LGHNA and CDR2 YSLEER. Here the CDR3 DNA reads TGCGCCAGCAGCCCCCGGCCTAGCGGTCGGGCAGATACGCAGTATTTT. It encodes CASSPRPSGRADTQYF.

The CDR3 DNA reads as TGTGCCAGCAGTGGACAGGGGGCTTCCAATGAGCAGTTCTTC. This sequence encodes CASSGQGASNEQFF. The chain is built from TRBV11-3 and TRBJ2-1, with TRBD1 identical over 11 bases. Looked up from germline, CDR1 is SGHNT and CDR2 is YENEEA. This CDR3 contains 14 residues. V was clipped by 6 bases and J by 6 bases; unmatched bases: 4.

The chain combines TRBV6-1 with TRBJ1-6; 9 nucleotides agree with TRBD1. Germline V lookup: CDR1 MNHNS, CDR2 SASEGT. The CDR3 length is 15 residues. V trimming: 2 bases; J trimming: 6 bases; junction bases outside the gene matches: 2. DNA for the CDR3: TGTGCCAGCAGTGAAATGGGACAGGGTAATTCACCCCTCCACTTT. Translated, it gives CASSEMGQGNSPLHF.

This clone was seen a few times. The J gene is TRBJ2-3, the V gene TRBV6-5; 8 bases are shared with TRBD1. The CDR3 extends over 14 amino acids. V lost 3 bases and J lost 5; bases outside the gene matches: 4. The germline CDR1 and CDR2 sequences are MNHEY and SVGAGI. CDR3 in DNA: TGTGCCAGCAGTTATTTGACAGGGGAAGATACGCAGTATTTT. Protein product: CASSYLTGEDTQYF.

This chain joins TRBV5-1 and TRBJ2-3; 7 nucleotides align to TRBD2. The V and J ends lost 6 bases and 6 bases, in that order; junction bases with no gene match: 10. Germline CDR1 is SGHRS and CDR2 is YFSETQ. CDR3 length: 14 residues. The CDR3 sequence: CASKGTTEGDTQYF. CDR3 DNA: TGCGCCAGCAAGGGGACTACTGAGGGGGATACGCAGTATTTT. The full variable domain, rest sourced from reference TRBV5-1 and TRBJ2-3, is KAGVTQTPRYLIKTRGQQVTLSCSPISGHRSVSWYQQTPGQGLQFLFEYFSETQRNKGNFPGRFSGRQFSNSRSEMNVSTLELGDSALYLCASKGTTEGDTQYFGPGTRLTVL.

V usage is TRBV5-5 and J usage is TRBJ1-3; TRBD1 aligns across 8 bases. The germline V gene has CDR1 SGHKS and CDR2 YYEKEE (reference sequence). J was trimmed by 4 bases and V by 0 bases; bases with no gene match: 3. The CDR3 runs 15 residues. CDR3 sequence: CASSLGTGNGNTIYF. CDR3 bases: TGTGCCAGCAGCTTGGGGACAGGGAACGGAAACACCATATATTTT.

This clone came up a few times. The chain recombines TRBV6-6 with TRBJ1-3, with D unclear. The CDR3 is made up of 16 amino acids. CDR1 and CDR2 from the germline V gene are MNHNY and SVGAGI (reference sequence). Trimming took 2 bases from V and 0 from J, leaving 11 bases between them. CDR3 nucleotide sequence: TGTGCCAGCAGTTACGCGTCTCTGTCCTCTGGAAACACCATATATTTT. It translates to CASSYASLSSGNTIYF.

The chain combines TRBV4-2 with TRBJ1-6; D may be TRBD1 (6 bases). The CDR3 loop spans 17 amino acids. The germline CDR1 and CDR2 sequences are LGHNA and YNFKEQ. V lost 4 bases to trimming and J lost 9 bases, with 22 bases between them. CDR3 sequence (DNA): TGTGCCAGCAGCCCGCTCCCAGGGGTTAGTGAGAGTTCACCCCTCCACTTT. Translation gives CASSPLPGVSESSPLHF.

V usage is TRBV7-2 and J usage is TRBJ2-7; TRBD2 matches at 7 bases. After removal of 3 bases from V and 4 bases from J, the junction contained 6 bases not matched to a gene. The CDR3 has 14 residues. Per the germline V gene, CDR1 is SGHTA and CDR2 is FQGNSA. CDR3: CASSLSGIKYEQYF. The CDR3 nucleotides read TGTGCCAGCAGCTTGAGCGGGATTAAATACGAGCAGTACTTC.

V is TRBV7-9 and J is TRBJ1-5; 9 bases map to TRBD1. The CDR3 contains 15 residues. Trimming cost V 2 bases and J 4 bases; bases outside gene matches: 3. Germline CDR1 reads SEHNR; CDR2 reads FQNEAQ (reference sequence). CDR3 amino acids: CASSLSGQGNQPQHF. The CDR3 DNA is TGTGCCAGCAGCTTATCCGGACAGGGGAATCAGCCCCAGCATTTT.

The chain employs TRBV2 and TRBJ1-3, with D unclear. The CDR3 runs 15 residues. Germline V gene sequence: CDR1 SNHLY, CDR2 FYNNEI. The germline V and J ends were trimmed by 4 bases and 0 bases, with 10 bases remaining between them. This chain's CDR3 is CASSVTPDSGNTIYF. Written as DNA, the CDR3 is TGTGCCAGCAGTGTGACACCGGACTCTGGAAACACCATATATTTT. Full variable domain (rest looked up from reference TRBV2 and TRBJ1-3): EPEVTQTPSHQVTQMGQEVILRCVPISNHLYFYWYRQILGQKVEFLVSFYNNEISEKSEIFDDQFSVERPDGSNFTLKIRSTKLEDSAMYFCASSVTPDSGNTIYFGEGSWLTVV.

This clone was found once. J is TRBJ1-1 and V is TRBV7-2; TRBD1 agrees at 8 bases. Trimming cost V 5 bases and J 7 bases; bases outside gene matches: 6. Germline V gives CDR1 SGHTA, CDR2 FQGNSA. The CDR3 extends over 13 amino acids. CDR3 DNA sequence: TGTGCCAGCAGCGACAGGGGAGGGCTTGAAGCTTTCTTT. Translation gives CASSDRGGLEAFF. Supplemented by reference TRBV7-2 and TRBJ1-1, the full variable domain reads GAGVSQSPSNKVTEKGKDVELRCDPISGHTALYWYRQSLGQGLEFLIYFQGNSAPDKSGLPSDRFSAERTGGSVSTLTIQRTQQEDSAVYLCASSDRGGLEAFFGQGTRLTVV.